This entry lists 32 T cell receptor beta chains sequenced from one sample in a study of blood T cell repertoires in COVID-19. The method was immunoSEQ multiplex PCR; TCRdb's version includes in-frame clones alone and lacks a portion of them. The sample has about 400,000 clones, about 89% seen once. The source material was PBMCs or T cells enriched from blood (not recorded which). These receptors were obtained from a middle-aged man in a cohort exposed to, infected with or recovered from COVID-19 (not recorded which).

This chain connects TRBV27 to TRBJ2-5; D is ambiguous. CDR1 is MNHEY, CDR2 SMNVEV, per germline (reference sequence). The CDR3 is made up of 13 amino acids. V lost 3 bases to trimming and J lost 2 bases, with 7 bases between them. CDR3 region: CASSFGRQETQYF. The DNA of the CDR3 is TGTGCCAGCAGTTTTGGCAGACAAGAGACCCAGTACTTC.

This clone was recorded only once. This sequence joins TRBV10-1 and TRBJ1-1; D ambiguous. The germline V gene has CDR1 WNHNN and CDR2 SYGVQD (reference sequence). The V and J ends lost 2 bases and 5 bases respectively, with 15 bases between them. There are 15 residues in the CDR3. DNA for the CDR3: TGCGCCAGCAGTGAGAAAGTCAGTCCGGGGACTGAAGCTTTCTTT. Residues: CASSEKVSPGTEAFF.

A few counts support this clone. Here the CDR3 reads CASSQSTQGGFEKLFF. CDR3 nucleotides: TGCGCCAGCAGCCAATCAACCCAGGGGGGATTTGAAAAACTGTTTTTT. The rearrangement joins TRBV4-1 to TRBJ1-4, with 7 bases identical to TRBD1. V was pared by 2 bases and J by 7 bases, with 10 bases of the junction left unmatched. Per the germline V gene, CDR1 is MGHRA and CDR2 is YSYEKL. The CDR3 runs 16 residues.

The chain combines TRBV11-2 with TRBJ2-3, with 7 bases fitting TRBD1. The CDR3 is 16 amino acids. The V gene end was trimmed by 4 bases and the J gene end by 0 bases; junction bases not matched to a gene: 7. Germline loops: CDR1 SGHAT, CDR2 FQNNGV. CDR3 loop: CASSSRKQGSTDTQYF. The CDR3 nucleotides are TGTGCCAGCAGCTCACGCAAACAGGGGAGCACAGATACGCAGTATTTT.

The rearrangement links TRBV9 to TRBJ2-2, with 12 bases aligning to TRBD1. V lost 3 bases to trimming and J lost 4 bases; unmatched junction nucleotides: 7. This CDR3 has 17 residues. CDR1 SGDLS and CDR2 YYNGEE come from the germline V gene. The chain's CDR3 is CASSGRDRGLGTGELFF. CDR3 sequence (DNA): TGTGCCAGCAGCGGCCGGGACAGGGGGCTTGGCACCGGGGAGCTGTTTTTT.

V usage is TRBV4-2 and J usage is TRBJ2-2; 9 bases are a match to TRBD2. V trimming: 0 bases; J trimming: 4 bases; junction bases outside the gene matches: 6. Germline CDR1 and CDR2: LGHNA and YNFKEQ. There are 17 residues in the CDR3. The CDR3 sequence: CASSQDQSGRSTGELFF. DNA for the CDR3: TGTGCCAGCAGCCAAGATCAAAGCGGGAGGAGCACCGGGGAGCTGTTTTTT.

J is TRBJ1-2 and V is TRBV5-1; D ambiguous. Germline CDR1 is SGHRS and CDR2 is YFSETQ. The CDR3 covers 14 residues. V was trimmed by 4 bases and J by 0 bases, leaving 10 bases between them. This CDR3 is CASSPVRANYGYTF. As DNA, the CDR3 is TGCGCCAGCAGCCCAGTACGGGCTAACTATGGCTACACCTTC.

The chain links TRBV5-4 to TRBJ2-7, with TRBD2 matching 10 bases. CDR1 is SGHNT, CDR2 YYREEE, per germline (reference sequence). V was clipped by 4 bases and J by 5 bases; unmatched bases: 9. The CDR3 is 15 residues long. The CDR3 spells CASSRPGLAPHEQYF. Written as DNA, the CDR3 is TGTGCCAGCAGCCGACCGGGACTAGCGCCCCACGAGCAGTACTTC.

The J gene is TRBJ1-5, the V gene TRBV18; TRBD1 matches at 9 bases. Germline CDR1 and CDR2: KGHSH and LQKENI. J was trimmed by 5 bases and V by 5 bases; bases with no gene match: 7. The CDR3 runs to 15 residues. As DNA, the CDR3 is TGTGCCAGCTCAAGCGAGACAGGGGGTGATCAGCCCCAGCATTTT. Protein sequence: CASSSETGGDQPQHF.

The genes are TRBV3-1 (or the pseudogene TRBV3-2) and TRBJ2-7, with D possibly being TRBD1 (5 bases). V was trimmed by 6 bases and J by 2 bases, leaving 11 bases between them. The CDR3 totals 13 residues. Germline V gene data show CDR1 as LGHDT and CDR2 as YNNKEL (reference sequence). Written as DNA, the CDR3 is TGTGCCAGCAGTACGGACACTACCTACGAGCAGTACTTC. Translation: CASSTDTTYEQYF.

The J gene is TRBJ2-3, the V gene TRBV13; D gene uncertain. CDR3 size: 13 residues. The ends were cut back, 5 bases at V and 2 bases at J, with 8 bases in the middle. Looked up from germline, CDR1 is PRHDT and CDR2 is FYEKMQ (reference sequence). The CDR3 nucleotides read TGTGCCAGCAGCCTATTAAACACAGATACGCAGTATTTT. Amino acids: CASSLLNTDTQYF.

DNA of the CDR3: TGTGCCAGCAGTCGACAGGGATCTACACCCCTCCACTTT. It yields the protein CASSRQGSTPLHF. V and J are TRBV12-3 or TRBV12-4 and TRBJ1-6; 7 bases align to TRBD1. This CDR3 has 13 residues. The V gene end was trimmed by 5 bases and the J gene end by 11 bases; junction bases not matched to a gene: 6.

In DNA form, the CDR3 reads TGTGCCAGCAGCCACCCTGGGACAGCTGGGAACTATGGCTACACCTTC. It codes for CASSHPGTAGNYGYTF. The chain couples TRBV5-4 to TRBJ1-2; TRBD1 matches at 7 bases. V trimming: 4 bases; J trimming: 2 bases; junction bases outside the gene matches: 11. CDR1 is SGHNT, CDR2 YYREEE, per germline (reference sequence). The CDR3 spans 16 residues.

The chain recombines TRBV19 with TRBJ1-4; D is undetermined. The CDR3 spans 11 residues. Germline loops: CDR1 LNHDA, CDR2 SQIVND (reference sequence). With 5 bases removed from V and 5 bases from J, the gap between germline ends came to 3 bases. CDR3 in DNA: TGTGCCAGTAGTCTCAATGAAAAACTGTTTTTT. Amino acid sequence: CASSLNEKLFF. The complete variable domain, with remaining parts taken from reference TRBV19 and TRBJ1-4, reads DGGITQSPKYLFRKEGQNVTLSCEQNLNHDAMYWYRQDPGQGLRLIYYSQIVNDFQKGDIAEGYSVSREKKESFPLTVTSAQKNPTAFYLCASSLNEKLFFGSGTQLSVL.

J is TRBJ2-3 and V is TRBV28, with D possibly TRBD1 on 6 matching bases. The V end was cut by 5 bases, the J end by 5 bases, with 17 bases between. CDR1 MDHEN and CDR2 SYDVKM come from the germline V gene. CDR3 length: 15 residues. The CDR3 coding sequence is TGTGCCAGCAGTACCGCCCGACAGGCGAGAGATACGCAGTATTTT. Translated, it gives CASSTARQARDTQYF.

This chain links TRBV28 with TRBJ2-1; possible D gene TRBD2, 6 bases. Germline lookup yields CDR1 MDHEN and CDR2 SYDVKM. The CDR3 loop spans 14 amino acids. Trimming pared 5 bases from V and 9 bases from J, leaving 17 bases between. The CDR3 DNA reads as TGTGCCAGCAGTAGTACGGGAGTGGCGCGTGAGCAGTTCTTC. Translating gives CASSSTGVAREQFF.

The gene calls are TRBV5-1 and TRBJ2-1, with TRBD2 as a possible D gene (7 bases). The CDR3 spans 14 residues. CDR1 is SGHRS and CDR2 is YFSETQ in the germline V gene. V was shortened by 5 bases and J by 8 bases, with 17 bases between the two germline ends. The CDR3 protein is CASRPGGGSDEQFF. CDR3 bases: TGCGCCAGCAGACCCGGGGGCGGGAGCGATGAGCAGTTCTTC.

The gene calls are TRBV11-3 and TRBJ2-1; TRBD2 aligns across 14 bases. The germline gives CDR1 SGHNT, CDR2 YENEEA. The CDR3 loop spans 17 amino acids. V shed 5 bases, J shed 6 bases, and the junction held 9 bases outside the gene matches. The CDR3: CASSPRPGTSGSNEQFF. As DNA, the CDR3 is TGTGCCAGCAGCCCCCGCCCCGGGACTAGCGGGAGCAATGAGCAGTTCTTC.

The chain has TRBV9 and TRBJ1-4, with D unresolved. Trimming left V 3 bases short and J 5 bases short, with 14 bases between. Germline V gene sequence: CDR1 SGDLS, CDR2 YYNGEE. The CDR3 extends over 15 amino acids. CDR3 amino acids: CASSASGGLNEKLFF. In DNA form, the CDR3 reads TGTGCCAGCAGCGCGTCGGGAGGCCTAAATGAAAAACTGTTTTTT.

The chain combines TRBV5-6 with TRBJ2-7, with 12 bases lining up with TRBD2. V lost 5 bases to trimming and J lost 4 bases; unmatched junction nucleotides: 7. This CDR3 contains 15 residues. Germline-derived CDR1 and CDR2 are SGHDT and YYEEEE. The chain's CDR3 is CASRKKTSGRYEQYF. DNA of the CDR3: TGTGCCAGCAGGAAAAAGACTAGCGGGAGATACGAGCAGTACTTC. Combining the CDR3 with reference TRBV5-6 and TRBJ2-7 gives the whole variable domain DAGVTQSPTHLIKTRGQQVTLRCSPKSGHDTVSWYQQALGQGPQFIFQYYEEEERQRGNFPDRFSGHQFPNYSSELNVNALLLGDSALYLCASRKKTSGRYEQYFGPGTRLTVT.

The CDR3 loop is CASSLTGGKNEKLFF. The CDR3 bases are TGCGCCAGCAGCCTGACAGGGGGGAAAAATGAAAAACTGTTTTTT. This chain uses TRBV5-1 with TRBJ1-4; 9 nucleotides line up with TRBD1. With V trimmed by 4 bases and J by 5 bases, 6 bases remained unmatched. The germline V gene encodes CDR1 SGHRS and CDR2 YFSETQ. The CDR3 length is 15 residues.

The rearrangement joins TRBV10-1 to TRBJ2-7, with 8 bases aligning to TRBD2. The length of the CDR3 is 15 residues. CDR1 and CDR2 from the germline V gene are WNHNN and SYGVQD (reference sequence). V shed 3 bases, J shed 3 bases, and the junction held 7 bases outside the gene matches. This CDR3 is CASSDHGTSIYEQYF. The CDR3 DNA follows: TGCGCCAGCAGTGACCACGGGACTAGTATCTACGAGCAGTACTTC.

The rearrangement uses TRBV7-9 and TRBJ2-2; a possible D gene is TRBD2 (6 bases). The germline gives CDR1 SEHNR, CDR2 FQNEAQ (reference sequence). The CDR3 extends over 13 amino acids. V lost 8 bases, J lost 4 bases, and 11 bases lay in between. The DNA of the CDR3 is TGTGCCAGCGGCCGGGAGTTCACCGGGGAGCTGTTTTTT. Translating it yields CASGREFTGELFF. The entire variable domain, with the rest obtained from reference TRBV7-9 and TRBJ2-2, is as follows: DTGVSQNPRHKITKRGQNVTFRCDPISEHNRLYWYRQTLGQGPEFLTYFQNEAQLEKSRLLSDRFSAERPKGSFSTLEIQRTEQGDSAMYLCASGREFTGELFFGEGSRLTVL.

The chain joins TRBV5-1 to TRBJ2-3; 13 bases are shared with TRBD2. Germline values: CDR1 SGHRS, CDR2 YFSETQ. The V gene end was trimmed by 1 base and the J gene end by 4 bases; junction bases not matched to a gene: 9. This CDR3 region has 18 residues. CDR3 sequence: CASSLTSGTSGIPDTQYF. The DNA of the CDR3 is TGCGCCAGCAGCTTGACCTCCGGGACTAGCGGGATACCAGATACGCAGTATTTT.

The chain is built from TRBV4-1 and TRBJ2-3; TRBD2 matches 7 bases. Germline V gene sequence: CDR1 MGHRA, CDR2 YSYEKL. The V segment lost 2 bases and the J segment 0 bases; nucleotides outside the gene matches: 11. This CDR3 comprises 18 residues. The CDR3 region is CASSQRIAGITSTDTQYF. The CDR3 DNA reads TGCGCCAGCAGCCAACGGATAGCGGGTATTACTAGCACAGATACGCAGTATTTT.

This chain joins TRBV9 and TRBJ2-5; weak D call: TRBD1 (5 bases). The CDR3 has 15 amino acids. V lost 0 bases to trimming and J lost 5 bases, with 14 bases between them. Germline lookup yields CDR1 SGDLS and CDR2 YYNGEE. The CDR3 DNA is TGTGCCAGCAGCGTAGCCGACAGTTGGGTGGAGACCCAGTACTTC. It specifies CASSVADSWVETQYF.

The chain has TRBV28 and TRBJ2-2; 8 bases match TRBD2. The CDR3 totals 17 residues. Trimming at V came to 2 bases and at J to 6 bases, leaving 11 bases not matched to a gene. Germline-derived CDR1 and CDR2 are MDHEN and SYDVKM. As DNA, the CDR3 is TGTGCCAGCAGTTTACCCCTCGGAGCGGGAGAGGCCGGGGAGCTGTTTTTT. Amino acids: CASSLPLGAGEAGELFF. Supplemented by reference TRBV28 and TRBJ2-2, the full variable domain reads DVKVTQSSRYLVKRTGEKVFLECVQDMDHENMFWYRQDPGLGLRLIYFSYDVKMKEKGDIPEGYSVSREKKERFSLILESASTNQTSMYLCASSLPLGAGEAGELFFGEGSRLTVL.

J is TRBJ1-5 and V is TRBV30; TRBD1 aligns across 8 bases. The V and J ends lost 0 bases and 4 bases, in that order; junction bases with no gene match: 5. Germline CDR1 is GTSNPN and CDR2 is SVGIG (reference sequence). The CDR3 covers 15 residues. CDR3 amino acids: CAWSVQGGGNQPQHF. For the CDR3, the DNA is TGTGCCTGGAGTGTACAGGGGGGCGGAAATCAGCCCCAGCATTTT.

This chain's CDR3 is CASSTSDRGLSPLHF. In DNA form, the CDR3 reads TGTGCCAGCAGCACCTCGGACAGGGGGCTTTCACCCCTCCACTTT. The chain carries TRBV5-6 and TRBJ1-6; 11 nucleotides match TRBD1. There are 15 residues in the CDR3. Germline-derived CDR1 and CDR2 are SGHDT and YYEEEE. V dropped 4 bases and J dropped 9; count of bases not matched to a gene: 6.

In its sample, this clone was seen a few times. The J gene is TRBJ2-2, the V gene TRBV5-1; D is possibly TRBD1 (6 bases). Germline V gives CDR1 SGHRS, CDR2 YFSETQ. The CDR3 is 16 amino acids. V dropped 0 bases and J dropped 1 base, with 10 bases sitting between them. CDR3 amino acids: CASSLDGTMNTGELFF. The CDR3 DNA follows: TGCGCCAGCAGCTTGGATGGGACAATGAACACCGGGGAGCTGTTTTTT.

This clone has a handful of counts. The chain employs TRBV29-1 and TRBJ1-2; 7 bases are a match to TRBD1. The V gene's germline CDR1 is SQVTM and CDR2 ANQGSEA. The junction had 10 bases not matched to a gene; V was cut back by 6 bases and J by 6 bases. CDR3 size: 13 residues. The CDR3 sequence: CSVYRQGWHGYTF. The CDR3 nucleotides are TGCAGCGTCTACCGACAGGGATGGCATGGCTACACCTTC.

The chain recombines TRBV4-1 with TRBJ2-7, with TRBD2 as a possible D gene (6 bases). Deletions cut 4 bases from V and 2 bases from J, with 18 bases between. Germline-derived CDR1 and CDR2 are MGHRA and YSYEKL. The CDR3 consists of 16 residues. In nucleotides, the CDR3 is TGCGCCAGCAGCCCGCGCGGGAATACGGGGGCCTACGAGCAGTACTTC. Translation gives CASSPRGNTGAYEQYF.